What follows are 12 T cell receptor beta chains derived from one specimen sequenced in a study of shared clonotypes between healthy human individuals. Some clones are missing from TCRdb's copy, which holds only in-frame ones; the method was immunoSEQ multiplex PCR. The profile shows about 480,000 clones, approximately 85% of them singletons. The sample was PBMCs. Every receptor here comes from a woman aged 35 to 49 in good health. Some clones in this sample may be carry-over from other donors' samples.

DNA for the CDR3: TGTGCCAGCAGTTTATCGGGACGCGTGCACACTGAAGCTTTCTTT. Amino acid sequence: CASSLSGRVHTEAFF. This rearrangement joins TRBV28 to TRBJ1-1, with D perhaps TRBD1 (5 bases). Germline V CDR1 and CDR2: MDHEN, SYDVKM. The V end was cut by 1 base, the J end by 3 bases, with 12 bases between. The CDR3 is 15 residues long. Full variable domain (outside the CDR3, taken from reference TRBV28 and TRBJ1-1): DVKVTQSSRYLVKRTGEKVFLECVQDMDHENMFWYRQDPGLGLRLIYFSYDVKMKEKGDIPEGYSVSREKKERFSLILESASTNQTSMYLCASSLSGRVHTEAFFGQGTRLTVV.

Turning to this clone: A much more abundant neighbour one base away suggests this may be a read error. Here the CDR3 reads CAGSRQHTGELFF. CDR3 nucleotides: TGTGCCGGCAGCCGACAGCACACCGGGGAGCTGTTTTTT. The chain is built from TRBV5-6 and TRBJ2-2; D may be TRBD1 (5 bases). CDR3 size: 13 residues. The V gene's germline CDR1 is SGHDT and CDR2 YYEEEE.

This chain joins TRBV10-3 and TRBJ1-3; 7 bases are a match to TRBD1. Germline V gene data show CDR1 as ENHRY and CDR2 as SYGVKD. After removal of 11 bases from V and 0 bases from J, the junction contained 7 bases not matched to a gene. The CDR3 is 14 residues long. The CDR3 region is CASRTGASGNTIYF. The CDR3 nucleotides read TGTGCCTCCAGGACAGGCGCCTCTGGAAACACCATATATTTT.

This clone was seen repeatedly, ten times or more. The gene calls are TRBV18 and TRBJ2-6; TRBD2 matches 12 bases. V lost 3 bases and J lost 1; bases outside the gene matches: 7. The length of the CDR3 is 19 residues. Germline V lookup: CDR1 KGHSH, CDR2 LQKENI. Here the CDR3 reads CASSPLGLAGSSGANVLTF. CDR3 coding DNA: TGTGCCAGCTCACCCCTGGGACTAGCGGGTTCGTCTGGGGCCAACGTCCTGACTTTC.

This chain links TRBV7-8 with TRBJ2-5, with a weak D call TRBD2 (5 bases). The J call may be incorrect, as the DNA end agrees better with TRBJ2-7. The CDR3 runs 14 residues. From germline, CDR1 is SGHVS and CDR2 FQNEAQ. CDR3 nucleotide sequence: TGTGCCAGCAGCTTAGTTTCCGGGACCTACGAGCAGTACTTC. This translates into CASSLVSGTYEQYF.

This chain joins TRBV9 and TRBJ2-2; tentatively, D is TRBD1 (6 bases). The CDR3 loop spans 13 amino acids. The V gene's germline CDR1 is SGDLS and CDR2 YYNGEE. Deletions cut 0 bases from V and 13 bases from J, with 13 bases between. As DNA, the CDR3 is TGTGCCAGCAGCGTAGAAAGGGGGAGTGGGCTGTTTTTT. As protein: CASSVERGSGLFF.

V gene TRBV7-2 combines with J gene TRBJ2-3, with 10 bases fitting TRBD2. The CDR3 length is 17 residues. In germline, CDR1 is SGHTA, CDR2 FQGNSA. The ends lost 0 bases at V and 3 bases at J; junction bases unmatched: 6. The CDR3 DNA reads TGTGCCAGCAGCTTAGCGTCTAGCGGGAGAGTAACAGATACGCAGTATTTT. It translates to CASSLASSGRVTDTQYF.

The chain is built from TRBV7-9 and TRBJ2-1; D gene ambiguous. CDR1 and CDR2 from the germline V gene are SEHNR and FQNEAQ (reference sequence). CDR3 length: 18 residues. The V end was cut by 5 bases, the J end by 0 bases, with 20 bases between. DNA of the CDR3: TGTGCCAGCAGCCCCAGCCTCGGACGATTTAGCTCCTACAATGAGCAGTTCTTC. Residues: CASSPSLGRFSSYNEQFF.

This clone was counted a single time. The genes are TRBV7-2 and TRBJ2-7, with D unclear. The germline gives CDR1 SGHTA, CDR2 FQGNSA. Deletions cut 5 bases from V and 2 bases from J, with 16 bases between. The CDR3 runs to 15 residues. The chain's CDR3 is CASSGSGYTPYEQYF. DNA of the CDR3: TGTGCCAGCAGCGGTTCCGGGTACACTCCCTACGAGCAGTACTTC.

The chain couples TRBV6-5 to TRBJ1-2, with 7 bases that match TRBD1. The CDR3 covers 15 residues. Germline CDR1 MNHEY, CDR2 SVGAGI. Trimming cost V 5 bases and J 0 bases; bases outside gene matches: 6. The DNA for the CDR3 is TGTGCCAGCAGTCTCCGGGACAGCCCTAACTATGGCTACACCTTC. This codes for CASSLRDSPNYGYTF.

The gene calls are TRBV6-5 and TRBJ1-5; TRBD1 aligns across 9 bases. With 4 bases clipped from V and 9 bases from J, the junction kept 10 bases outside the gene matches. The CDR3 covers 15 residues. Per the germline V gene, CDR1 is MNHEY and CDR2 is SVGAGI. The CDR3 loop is CASSSSGTGSRPQHF. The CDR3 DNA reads TGTGCCAGCAGTTCATCCGGGACAGGGAGTCGGCCCCAGCATTTT.

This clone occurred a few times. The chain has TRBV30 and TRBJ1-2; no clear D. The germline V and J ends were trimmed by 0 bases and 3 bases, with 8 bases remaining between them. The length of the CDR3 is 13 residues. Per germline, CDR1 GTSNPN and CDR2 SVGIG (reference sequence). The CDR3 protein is CAWSVDTYYGYTF. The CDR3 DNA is TGTGCCTGGAGTGTAGACACATACTATGGCTACACCTTC.